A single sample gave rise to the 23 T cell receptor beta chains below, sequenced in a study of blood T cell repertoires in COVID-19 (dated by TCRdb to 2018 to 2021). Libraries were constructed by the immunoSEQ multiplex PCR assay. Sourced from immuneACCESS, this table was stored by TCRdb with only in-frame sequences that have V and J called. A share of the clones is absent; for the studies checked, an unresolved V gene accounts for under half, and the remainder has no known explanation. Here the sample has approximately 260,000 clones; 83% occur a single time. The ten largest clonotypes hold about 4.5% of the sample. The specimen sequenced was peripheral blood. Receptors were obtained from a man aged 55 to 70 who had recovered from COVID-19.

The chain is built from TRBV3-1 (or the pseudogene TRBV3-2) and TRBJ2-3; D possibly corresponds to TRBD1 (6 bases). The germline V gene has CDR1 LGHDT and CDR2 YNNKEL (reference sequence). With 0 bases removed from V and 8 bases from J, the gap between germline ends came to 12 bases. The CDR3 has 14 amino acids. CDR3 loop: CASSQEVRGSTQYF. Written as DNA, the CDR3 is TGTGCCAGCAGCCAAGAGGTCAGGGGTTCTACGCAGTATTTT.

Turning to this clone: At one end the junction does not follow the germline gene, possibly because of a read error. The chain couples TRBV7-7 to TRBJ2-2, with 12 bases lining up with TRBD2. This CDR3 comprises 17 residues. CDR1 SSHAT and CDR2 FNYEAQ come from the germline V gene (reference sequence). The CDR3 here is CASSLLAGGKNTGELFF. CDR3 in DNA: TGTGCTAGCAGCTTACTAGCGGGGGGAAAAAACACCGGGGAGCTGTTTTTT. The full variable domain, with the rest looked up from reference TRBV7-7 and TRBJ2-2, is GAGVSQSPRYKVTKRGQDVTLRCDPISSHATLYWYQQALGQGPEFLTYFNYEAQPDKSGLPSDRFSAERPEGSISTLTIQRTEQRDSAMYRCASSLLAGGKNTGELFFGEGSRLTVL.

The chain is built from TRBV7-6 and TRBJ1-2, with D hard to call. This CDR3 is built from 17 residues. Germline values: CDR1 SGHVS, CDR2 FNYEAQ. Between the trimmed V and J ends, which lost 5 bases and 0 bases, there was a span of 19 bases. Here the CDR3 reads CASSPRPVGWANYGYTF. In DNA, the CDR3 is TGTGCCAGCAGCCCCCGGCCCGTCGGGTGGGCTAACTATGGCTACACCTTC.

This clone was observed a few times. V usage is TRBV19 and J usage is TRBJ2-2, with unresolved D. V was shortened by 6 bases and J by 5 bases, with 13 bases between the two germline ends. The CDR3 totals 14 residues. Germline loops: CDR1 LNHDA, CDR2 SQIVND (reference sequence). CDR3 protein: CASRKGDVTGELFF. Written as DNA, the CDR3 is TGTGCCAGTAGGAAAGGAGACGTGACCGGGGAGCTGTTTTTT.

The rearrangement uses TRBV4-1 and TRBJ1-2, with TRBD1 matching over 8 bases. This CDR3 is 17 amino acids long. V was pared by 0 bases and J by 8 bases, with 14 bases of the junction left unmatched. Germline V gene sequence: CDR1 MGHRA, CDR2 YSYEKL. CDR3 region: CASSQEVGFQGAEGYTF. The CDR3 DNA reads TGCGCCAGCAGCCAAGAAGTGGGTTTTCAGGGGGCAGAAGGCTACACCTTC.

The CDR3 region has the DNA TGCGCCAGCAGCTTGGCGGCAGGGGGCCCGAACCTTAATGAAAAACTGTTTTTT. This translates into CASSLAAGGPNLNEKLFF. V gene TRBV5-1 combines with J gene TRBJ1-4, with 8 nucleotides matching TRBD1. This CDR3 contains 18 residues. The junction had 11 bases not matched to a gene; V was cut back by 0 bases and J by 4 bases. Germline lookup yields CDR1 SGHRS and CDR2 YFSETQ.

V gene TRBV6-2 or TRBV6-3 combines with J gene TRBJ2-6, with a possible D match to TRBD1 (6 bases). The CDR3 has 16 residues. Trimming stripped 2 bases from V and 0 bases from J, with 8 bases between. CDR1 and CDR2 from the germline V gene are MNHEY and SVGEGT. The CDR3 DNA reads TGTGCCAGCAGTTACGGGGGACACTCTGGGGCCAACGTCCTGACTTTC. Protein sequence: CASSYGGHSGANVLTF.

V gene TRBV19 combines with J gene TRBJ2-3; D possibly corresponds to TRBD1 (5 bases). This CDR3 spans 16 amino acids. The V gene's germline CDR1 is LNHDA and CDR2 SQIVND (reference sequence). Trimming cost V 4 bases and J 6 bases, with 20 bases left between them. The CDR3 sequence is CASSRGRLIRRDTQYF. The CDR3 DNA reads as TGTGCCAGTAGTAGGGGCCGACTTATTCGCAGGGATACGCAGTATTTT.

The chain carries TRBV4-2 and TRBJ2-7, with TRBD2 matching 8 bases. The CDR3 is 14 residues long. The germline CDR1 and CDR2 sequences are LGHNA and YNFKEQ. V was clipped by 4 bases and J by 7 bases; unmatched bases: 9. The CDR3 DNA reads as TGTGCCAGCAGCCGTACTAGCGGACCCCTGGAGCAGTACTTC. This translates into CASSRTSGPLEQYF.

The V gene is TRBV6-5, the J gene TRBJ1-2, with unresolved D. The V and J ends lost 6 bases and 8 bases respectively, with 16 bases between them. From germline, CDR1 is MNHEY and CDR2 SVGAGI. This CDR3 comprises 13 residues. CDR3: CASRAAGEGGYTF. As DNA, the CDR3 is TGTGCCAGCAGGGCAGCCGGGGAGGGAGGCTACACCTTC.

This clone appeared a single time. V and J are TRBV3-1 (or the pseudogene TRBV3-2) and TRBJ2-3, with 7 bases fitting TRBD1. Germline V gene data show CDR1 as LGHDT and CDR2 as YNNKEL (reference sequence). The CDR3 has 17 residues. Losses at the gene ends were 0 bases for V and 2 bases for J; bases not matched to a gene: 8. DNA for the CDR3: TGTGCCAGCAGCCAAGATAGTTTTGGGACAGTCACAGATACGCAGTATTTT. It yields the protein CASSQDSFGTVTDTQYF.

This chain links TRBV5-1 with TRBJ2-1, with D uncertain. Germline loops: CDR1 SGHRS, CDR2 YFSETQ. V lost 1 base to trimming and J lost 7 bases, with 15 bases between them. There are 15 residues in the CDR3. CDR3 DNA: TGCGCCAGCAGCTTGAATGCGGCCCGGAGAAATGAGCAGTTCTTC. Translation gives CASSLNAARRNEQFF.

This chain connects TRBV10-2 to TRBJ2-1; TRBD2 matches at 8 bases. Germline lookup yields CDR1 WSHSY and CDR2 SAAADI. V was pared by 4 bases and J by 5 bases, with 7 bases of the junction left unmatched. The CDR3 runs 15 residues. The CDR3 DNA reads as TGCGCCAGCAGTGCATTAGCGGGATTCCACAATGAGCAGTTCTTC. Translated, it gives CASSALAGFHNEQFF.

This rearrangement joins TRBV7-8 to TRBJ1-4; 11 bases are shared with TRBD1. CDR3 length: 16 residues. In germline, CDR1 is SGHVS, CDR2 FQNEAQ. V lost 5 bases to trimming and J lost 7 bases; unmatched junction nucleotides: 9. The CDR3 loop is CASSGVLGTGGEKLFF. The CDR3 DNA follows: TGTGCCAGCAGCGGGGTCCTCGGGACAGGGGGTGAAAAACTGTTTTTT. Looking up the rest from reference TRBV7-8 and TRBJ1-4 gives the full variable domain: GAGVSQSPRYKVAKRGQDVALRCDPISGHVSLFWYQQALGQGPEFLTYFQNEAQLDKSGLPSDRFFAERPEGSVSTLKIQRTQQEDSAVYLCASSGVLGTGGEKLFFGSGTQLSVL.

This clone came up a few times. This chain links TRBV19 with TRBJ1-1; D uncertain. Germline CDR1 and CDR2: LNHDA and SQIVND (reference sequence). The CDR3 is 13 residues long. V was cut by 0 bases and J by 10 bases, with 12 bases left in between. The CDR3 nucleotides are TGTGCCAGTAGTATAGATCCTCGGGCGGGAGCTTTCTTT. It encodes CASSIDPRAGAFF.

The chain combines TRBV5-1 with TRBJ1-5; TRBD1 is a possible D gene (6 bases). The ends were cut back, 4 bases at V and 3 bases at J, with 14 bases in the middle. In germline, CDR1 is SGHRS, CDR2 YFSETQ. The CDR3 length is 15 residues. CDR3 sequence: CASSKGDTFNQPQHF. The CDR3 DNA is TGCGCCAGCAGCAAGGGGGACACCTTCAATCAGCCCCAGCATTTT.

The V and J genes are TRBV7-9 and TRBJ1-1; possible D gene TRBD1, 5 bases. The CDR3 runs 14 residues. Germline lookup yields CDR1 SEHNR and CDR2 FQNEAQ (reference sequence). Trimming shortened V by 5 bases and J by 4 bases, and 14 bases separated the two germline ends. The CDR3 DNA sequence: TGTGCCAGCAGCACCCGCCGGGGGGGCACTGAAGCTTTCTTT. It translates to CASSTRRGGTEAFF.

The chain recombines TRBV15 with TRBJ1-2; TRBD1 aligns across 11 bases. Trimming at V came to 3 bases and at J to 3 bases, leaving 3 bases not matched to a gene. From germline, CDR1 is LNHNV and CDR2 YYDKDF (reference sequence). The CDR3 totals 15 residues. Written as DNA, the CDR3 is TGTGCCACCAGCAGTGGACAGGGGGCAGACTATGGCTACACCTTC. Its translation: CATSSGQGADYGYTF.

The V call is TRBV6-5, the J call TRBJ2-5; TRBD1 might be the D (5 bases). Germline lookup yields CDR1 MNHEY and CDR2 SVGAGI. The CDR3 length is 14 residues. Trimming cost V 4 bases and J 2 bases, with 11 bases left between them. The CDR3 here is CASSWVGPQETQYF. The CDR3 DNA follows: TGTGCCAGCAGTTGGGTGGGGCCACAAGAGACCCAGTACTTC.

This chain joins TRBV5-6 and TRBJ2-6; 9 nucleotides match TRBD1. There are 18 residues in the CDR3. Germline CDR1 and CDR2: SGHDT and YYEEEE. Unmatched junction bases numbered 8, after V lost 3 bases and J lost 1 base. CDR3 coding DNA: TGTGCCAGCAGCTCTACCCGGGACAGGGTATCTGGGGCCAACGTCCTGACTTTC. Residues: CASSSTRDRVSGANVLTF.

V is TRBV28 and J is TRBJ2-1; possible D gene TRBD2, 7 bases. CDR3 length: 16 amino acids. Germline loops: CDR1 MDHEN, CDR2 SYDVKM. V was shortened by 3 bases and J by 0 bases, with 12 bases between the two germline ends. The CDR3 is CASSFGGGPSYNEQFF. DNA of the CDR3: TGTGCCAGCAGTTTCGGCGGGGGCCCCTCCTACAATGAGCAGTTCTTC. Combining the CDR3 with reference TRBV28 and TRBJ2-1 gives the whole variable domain DVKVTQSSRYLVKRTGEKVFLECVQDMDHENMFWYRQDPGLGLRLIYFSYDVKMKEKGDIPEGYSVSREKKERFSLILESASTNQTSMYLCASSFGGGPSYNEQFFGPGTRLTVL.

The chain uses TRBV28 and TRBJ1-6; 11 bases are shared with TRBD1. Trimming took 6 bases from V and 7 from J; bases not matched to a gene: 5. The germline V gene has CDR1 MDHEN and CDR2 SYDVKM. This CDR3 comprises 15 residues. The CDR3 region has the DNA TGTGCCAGCAGACTGCGGACAGGGGGCAATTCACCCCTCCACTTT. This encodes CASRLRTGGNSPLHF.

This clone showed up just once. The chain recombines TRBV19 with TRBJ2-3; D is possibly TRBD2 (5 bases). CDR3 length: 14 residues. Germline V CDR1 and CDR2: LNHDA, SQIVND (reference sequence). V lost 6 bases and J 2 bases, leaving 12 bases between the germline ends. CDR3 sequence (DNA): TGTGCCAGTAGGTCAGAGGGAAACACAGATACGCAGTATTTT. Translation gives CASRSEGNTDTQYF.